Below are 21 T cell receptor beta chains sequenced from a single sample in a study of metastatic and nonmetastatic thyroid tumors. No treatment of any kind had been given to any patient before thyroid surgery. Using MiXCR, TCRdb re-called clones from the PCR reads. The repertoire holds around 41,000 clones, with approximately 13% as singletons. The material sequenced was blood. The receptors come from a female donor with papillary thyroid cancer or a benign thyroid nodule (not recorded which). Some clones in this sample may be carry-over from other donors' samples.

This clone was seen repeatedly, ten times or more. The chain combines TRBV30 with TRBJ2-5, with D perhaps TRBD2 (6 bases). Trimming left V 2 bases short and J 3 bases short, with 10 bases between. Germline values: CDR1 GTSNPN, CDR2 SVGIG (reference sequence). There are 13 residues in the CDR3. Here the CDR3 reads CAWSPGRKETQYF. DNA for the CDR3: TGTGCCTGGAGTCCCGGGAGAAAAGAGACCCAGTACTTC.

A remark on this clone: The junction departs from the called germline gene at one end, perhaps through a read error. Written as DNA, the CDR3 is TGTGCCAGCAGTTTTCGTTCCTACGAGCATTACTTC. Residues: CASSFRSYEHYF. V is TRBV28 and J is TRBJ2-7; D remains unclear. The germline V gene encodes CDR1 MDHEN and CDR2 SYDVKM. This CDR3 is built from 12 residues.

This clone was recorded a few times. One end of the junction fails to match germline, which may point to a read error. The V and J genes are TRBV12-3 or TRBV12-4 and TRBJ1-1, with D possibly being TRBD1 (6 bases). The CDR3 is 11 amino acids. DNA for the CDR3: TGTGCCAGCGCGAACCGGGACACCGTACGATTT. Encoded protein: CASANRDTVRF.

This clone is classed as medium-sized. V gene TRBV28 combines with J gene TRBJ1-2, with D perhaps TRBD1 (5 bases). The germline V and J ends were trimmed by 4 bases and 5 bases, with 14 bases remaining between them. This CDR3 has 14 amino acids. Germline CDR1 MDHEN, CDR2 SYDVKM. The DNA of the CDR3 is TGTGCCAGCAGTTACACTGGGGGGTGGTATGGCTACACCTTC. Amino acid sequence: CASSYTGGWYGYTF.

This clone was seen ten or more times. The sample has other DNA sequences that encode this CDR3 too. The CDR3 nucleotides are TGTGCCAGCAGCTTGACTAGCGGGAGGGCGCGGGAGACCCAGTACTTC. Translated, it gives CASSLTSGRARETQYF. This sequence joins TRBV28 and TRBJ2-5; TRBD2 aligns across 14 bases. From germline, CDR1 is MDHEN and CDR2 SYDVKM. CDR3 length: 16 amino acids. Trimming cost V 6 bases and J 5 bases; bases outside gene matches: 8.

The chain employs TRBV28 and TRBJ2-7; no clear D gene. CDR3 length: 18 residues. Deletions cut 6 bases from V and 0 bases from J, with 24 bases between. The germline V gene encodes CDR1 MDHEN and CDR2 SYDVKM. The chain's CDR3 is CASSPGWGRWDVSYEQYF. As DNA, the CDR3 is TGTGCCAGCAGCCCCGGGTGGGGTAGATGGGATGTCTCCTACGAGCAGTACTTC.

This clone was seen many times. V is TRBV20-1 and J is TRBJ2-4; weak D call: TRBD1 (6 bases). CDR3 length equals 14 residues. V gave up 0 bases and J gave up 8 bases, with 14 bases separating them. CDR1 and CDR2 from the germline V gene are DFQATT and SNEGSKA (reference sequence). The DNA for the CDR3 is TGCAGTGCTAGAGATAGAGACAGGTGGTACATTCAGTACTTC. It is translated as CSARDRDRWYIQYF.

The table lists this clone with many counts. This sequence joins TRBV28 and TRBJ1-5, with D unresolved. Trimming cost V 6 bases and J 11 bases, with 11 bases left between them. CDR3 size: 11 residues. The germline V gene encodes CDR1 MDHEN and CDR2 SYDVKM. The CDR3 sequence: CASSSSDTQHF. The DNA of the CDR3 is TGTGCCAGCAGCTCCTCGGATACCCAGCATTTT.

This clone appeared a few times. The rearrangement links TRBV7-9 to TRBJ2-7; maybe TRBD1 (5 bases). CDR3 length: 12 residues. Germline CDR1 and CDR2: SEHNR and FQNEAQ (reference sequence). Trimming left V 5 bases short and J 3 bases short, with 8 bases between. The CDR3 region has the DNA TGTGCCAGCAGCCCAGGGTGCTACGAGCAGTACTTC. It codes for CASSPGCYEQYF.

The genes are TRBV20-1 and TRBJ2-1, with 7 bases that match TRBD1. From germline, CDR1 is DFQATT and CDR2 SNEGSKA (reference sequence). The CDR3 is 15 residues long. The junction had 12 bases not matched to a gene; V was cut back by 3 bases and J by 7 bases. The CDR3 nucleotides are TGCAGTGCTAGGGGACCGTACGACAGGGCTAATGAGCAGTTCTTC. It is translated as CSARGPYDRANEQFF.

By frequency in the sample, this clone is medium-sized. The same CDR3 can be traced to other DNA sequences in this sample. J is TRBJ2-7 and V is TRBV6-1; D unclear. The CDR3 covers 16 residues. V was trimmed by 5 bases and J by 0 bases, leaving 17 bases between them. Germline CDR1 is MNHNS and CDR2 is SASEGT. The CDR3 DNA reads TGTGCCAGCAGTTTCAAACTTAGATTTCGCTCCTACGAGCAGTACTTC. Translated: CASSFKLRFRSYEQYF.

This clone was recorded many times. The CDR3 reads CASSASGRARETQYF. CDR3 sequence (DNA): TGTGCCAGCAGCGCTAGCGGGAGGGCGCGTGAGACCCAGTACTTC. This chain connects TRBV7-3 to TRBJ2-5; 12 positions match TRBD2. Trimming removed 5 bases from V and 5 bases from J; junction bases left unmatched: 6. The CDR3 extends over 15 amino acids. CDR1 SGHTA and CDR2 FQGTGA come from the germline V gene.

V and J are TRBV7-9 and TRBJ2-3; D not resolved. Germline V gene lookup returns CDR1 SEHNR and CDR2 FQNEAQ (reference sequence). V shed 2 bases and J shed 5 bases, with 11 bases lying between them. This CDR3 is built from 14 residues. CDR3 sequence: CASSLWDGGDTQYF. The DNA for the CDR3 is TGTGCCAGCAGCTTATGGGATGGTGGAGATACGCAGTATTTT. Filled out from reference TRBV7-9 and TRBJ2-3, the complete variable domain reads DTGVSQNPRHKITKRGQNVTFRCDPISEHNRLYWYRQTLGQGPEFLTYFQNEAQLEKSRLLSDRFSAERPKGSFSTLEIQRTEQGDSAMYLCASSLWDGGDTQYFGPGTRLTVL.

This clone was seen ten or more times. V and J are TRBV27 and TRBJ2-3, with 10 bases lining up with TRBD2. Germline CDR1 MNHEY, CDR2 SMNVEV (reference sequence). The J segment lost 2 bases and the V segment lost 3 bases, leaving 5 bases of the junction unmatched. This CDR3 region has 16 residues. The CDR3 region has the DNA TGTGCCAGCAGTTTGGTGACTAGCGGGTTCACAGATACGCAGTATTTT. Amino acids: CASSLVTSGFTDTQYF.

This clone was seen more than once but under ten times. The missing conserved phenylalanine or tryptophan at the end of this CDR3 makes a read error likely. This chain uses TRBV27 with TRBJ1-2; D is possibly TRBD1 (6 bases). Germline V lookup: CDR1 MNHEY, CDR2 SMNVEV (reference sequence). This CDR3 is built from 14 residues. The V and J ends lost 6 bases and 7 bases respectively, with 18 bases between them. The CDR3 coding sequence is TGTGCCAGCAGCCCCTCTGGGGGCCGCGTTGGCTACACCTCC. Amino acid sequence: CASSPSGGRVGYTS.

This clone was observed many times. This sequence joins TRBV29-1 and TRBJ2-7, with 11 positions matching TRBD2. CDR3 size: 12 residues. Germline CDR1 is SQVTM and CDR2 is ANQGSEA. Trimming took 5 bases from V and 7 from J; bases not matched to a gene: 4. The CDR3 DNA reads as TGCAGCGTTCTAGCGGGAGGAGGAGAGCAGTACTTC. It yields the protein CSVLAGGGEQYF.

At least ten counts were recorded for this clone. The chain carries TRBV29-1 and TRBJ1-1; perhaps TRBD1 as D (5 bases). This CDR3 contains 14 residues. Between the trimmed V and J ends, which lost 7 bases and 1 base, there was a span of 16 bases. Germline V gene lookup returns CDR1 SQVTM and CDR2 ANQGSEA. This CDR3 is CSAARTTQNTEAFF. The DNA of the CDR3 is TGCAGCGCGGCCAGGACAACCCAGAACACTGAAGCTTTCTTT.

The J gene is TRBJ1-2, the V gene TRBV7-2, with D possibly matching TRBD1 (6 bases). The CDR3 has 15 amino acids. In germline, CDR1 is SGHTA, CDR2 FQGNSA. V lost 3 bases and J 4 bases, leaving 15 bases between the germline ends. The CDR3 here is CASSLVTGGGYGYTF. The CDR3 nucleotides read TGTGCCAGCAGCTTGGTGACAGGCGGGGGCTATGGCTACACCTTC.

This clone was detected many times. The CDR3 loop is CASSYGGGVGGSRTQYF. DNA of the CDR3: TGTGCCAGCAGTTACGGGGGTGGGGTGGGCGGATCGAGGACCCAGTACTTC. The chain has TRBV6-2 or TRBV6-3 and TRBJ2-5; perhaps D is TRBD1 or TRBD2 (5 bases each). The CDR3 extends over 17 amino acids. Germline values: CDR1 MNHEY, CDR2 SVGEGT. The V end lost 2 bases, the J end lost 7 bases, and 23 bases lay between the germline ends.

This clone occurred many times. The rearrangement links TRBV5-1 to TRBJ1-3, with unresolved D. CDR3 size: 14 residues. V was cut by 0 bases and J by 4 bases, with 8 bases left in between. CDR1 is SGHRS, CDR2 YFSETQ, per germline. The CDR3 region has the DNA TGCGCCAGCAGCTTGGGGTCTTCGGGAAACACCATATATTTT. It yields the protein CASSLGSSGNTIYF.

The chain uses TRBV10-2 and TRBJ1-6; D ambiguous. The CDR3 loop spans 14 amino acids. V was clipped by 6 bases and J by 7 bases, with 13 bases between them. CDR1 and CDR2 from the germline V gene are WSHSY and SAAADI. The CDR3 protein is CASRRVARNSPLHF. The CDR3 DNA follows: TGCGCCAGCAGACGGGTAGCCCGGAATTCACCCCTCCACTTT.